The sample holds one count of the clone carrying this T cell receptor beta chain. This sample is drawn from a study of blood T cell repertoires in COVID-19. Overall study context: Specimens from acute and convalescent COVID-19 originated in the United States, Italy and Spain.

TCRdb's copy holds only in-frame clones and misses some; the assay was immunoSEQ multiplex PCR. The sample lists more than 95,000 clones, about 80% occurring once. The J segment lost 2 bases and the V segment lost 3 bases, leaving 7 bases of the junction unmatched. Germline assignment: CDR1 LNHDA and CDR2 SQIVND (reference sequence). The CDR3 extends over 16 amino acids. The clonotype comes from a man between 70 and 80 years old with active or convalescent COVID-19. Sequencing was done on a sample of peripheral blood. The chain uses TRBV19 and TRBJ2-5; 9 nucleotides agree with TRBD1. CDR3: CASSISLQGAQETQYF. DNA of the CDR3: TGTGCCAGTAGTATCTCCCTACAGGGGGCGCAAGAGACCCAGTACTTC.